This TCR beta chain was sequenced during a study of T cell responses to AZD1222 COVID-19 vaccine. General observations from the study: At 160-218 and 743-854, vaccine-associated CD4 TCRs were dominant, and they spanned spike. Clonal diversity may have been underestimated in mostly white British donors.

TCRdb's copy holds only in-frame clones and misses some; the assay was immunoSEQ multiplex PCR. The table lists some 170,000 clones, approximately 90% of them singletons. This CDR3 spans 13 amino acids. Trimming stripped 10 bases from V and 2 bases from J, with 12 bases between. Germline assignment: CDR1 MDHEN and CDR2 SYDVKM. Concerning this clone itself: Its antigen is not known.

The rearrangement uses TRBV28 and TRBJ1-3; no firm D call. The clonotype originates from an adult who received the MenACWY meningococcal vaccine as a control. This sample comprised peripheral blood, obtained 28 days after the second dose of the MenACWY control vaccine. DNA of the CDR3: TGTGCCACTTCAGAGCGGACTGGAAACACCATATATTTT. Translated, it gives CATSERTGNTIYF.